The 26 T cell receptor beta chains listed next were all sequenced from one sample in a study of T cells in Graves' hyperthyroidism and ophthalmopathy. Using RNA transcripts as the source, TCR beta CDR3 regions were amplified. First-round RT-PCR targeting the TCR CDR3 was performed with the HTBI primer set. TCRdb itself ran the multiplex PCR reads through MiXCR, one entry per CDR3 protein. Of about 640,000 distinct CDR3 sequences in the sample, less than 25% are singletons; the top ten hold 34%. The sequenced sample consisted of blood. These receptor sequences come from a man aged 25 to 45 with Graves' ophthalmopathy.

This clonotype was counted between two and nine times. Just one base apart from a much larger clone, this may be a read error. This rearrangement joins TRBV11-2 to TRBJ2-7; 7 bases match TRBD2. The CDR3 sequence is 15 residues long. The trim removed 1 base at V and 5 bases at J, leaving 8 bases unmatched. Germline V gene sequence: CDR1 SGHAT, CDR2 FQNNGV. As DNA, the CDR3 is TGTGCCAGCAGCTTAGGGGTAGCGGGCGGCGACGAGCAGTACTTC. This gives the protein CASSLGVAGGDEQYF.

This clonotype has only a few counts. The rearrangement joins TRBV20-1 to TRBJ2-1, with TRBD2 matching 14 bases. Losses at the gene ends were 7 bases for V and 0 bases for J; bases not matched to a gene: 8. Germline V gene lookup returns CDR1 DFQATT and CDR2 SNEGSKA (reference sequence). The CDR3 runs 17 residues. The CDR3 region is CSVGGLAGASSYNEQFF. In DNA form, the CDR3 reads TGCAGTGTCGGGGGACTAGCGGGGGCAAGCTCCTACAATGAGCAGTTCTTC.

In its sample, this clonotype was seen many times. The chain couples TRBV28 to TRBJ2-1; D ambiguous. CDR1 MDHEN and CDR2 SYDVKM come from the germline V gene. V gave up 7 bases and J gave up 0 bases, with 13 bases separating them. The CDR3 sequence is 15 residues long. Here the CDR3 reads CASNNPGSSYNEQFF. CDR3 coding DNA: TGTGCCAGCAACAATCCCGGATCCTCCTACAATGAGCAGTTCTTC.

This clonotype was seen a handful of times. The chain combines TRBV28 with TRBJ2-5; 7 positions agree with TRBD1. Trimming at V came to 3 bases and at J to 5 bases, leaving 12 bases not matched to a gene. The CDR3 length is 16 residues. The germline V gene encodes CDR1 MDHEN and CDR2 SYDVKM. The CDR3 region is CASSFGARRQGETQYF. DNA for the CDR3: TGTGCCAGCAGTTTTGGGGCTCGTCGACAGGGTGAGACCCAGTACTTC.

As DNA, the CDR3 is TGCAGCGTTCTTGAGGGGCAAGAGACCCAGTACTTC. Residues: CSVLEGQETQYF. The chain combines TRBV29-1 with TRBJ2-5; D might be TRBD1 or TRBD2, each matching 5 bases. V lost 5 bases to trimming and J lost 2 bases, with 9 bases between them. Germline CDR1 is SQVTM and CDR2 is ANQGSEA. This CDR3 is 12 amino acids long.

This clonotype was observed at least ten times. The chain combines TRBV7-2 with TRBJ1-1; 8 bases map to TRBD1. The V and J ends lost 1 base and 0 bases, in that order; junction bases with no gene match: 4. CDR1 and CDR2 (germline): SGHTA, FQGNSA. The CDR3 length is 16 residues. The CDR3 is CASSLDQGAVNTEAFF. DNA for the CDR3: TGTGCCAGCAGCTTAGATCAGGGGGCGGTGAACACTGAAGCTTTCTTT.

The chain recombines TRBV7-6 with TRBJ2-2; D may be TRBD1 (6 bases). V lost 0 bases and J lost 6, with 8 bases in between. The V gene's germline CDR1 is SGHVS and CDR2 FNYEAQ. The CDR3 runs to 14 residues. As DNA, the CDR3 is TGTGCCAGCAGCTTAGCTCCAGGGGCCGGGGAGCTGTTTTTT. This encodes CASSLAPGAGELFF.

This clonotype was seen only a few times. The chain couples TRBV12-3 or TRBV12-4 to TRBJ2-1; maybe TRBD1 (6 bases). This CDR3 has 15 residues. V lost 6 bases and J 4 bases, leaving 16 bases between the germline ends. CDR3 loop: CASSLGAARYNEQFF. The CDR3, as DNA: TGTGCCAGCAGCCTGGGGGCAGCCCGATACAATGAGCAGTTCTTC.

In the case of this clonotype: A much bigger clone sits one base away, suggesting this may be a read error. The rearrangement uses TRBV12-3 or TRBV12-4 and TRBJ2-7, with 13 positions matching TRBD2. V lost 4 bases and J lost 9; bases outside the gene matches: 3. The CDR3 totals 13 residues. The DNA for the CDR3 is TGTGCCAGCAGTTGGACTAGCGGGAGTGGGCAGTACTTC. The encoded protein is CASSWTSGSGQYF.

The table lists this clonotype with a few counts. V is TRBV19 and J is TRBJ2-7; 9 bases match TRBD1. Trimming took 6 bases from V and 2 from J; bases not matched to a gene: 5. Germline V CDR1 and CDR2: LNHDA, SQIVND (reference sequence). The length of the CDR3 is 14 residues. In nucleotides, the CDR3 is TGTGCCAGTAGGTCGGACAGGGGCCCCTACGAGCAGTACTTC. The encoded protein is CASRSDRGPYEQYF. The full variable domain, its missing parts supplied by reference TRBV19 and TRBJ2-7, is DGGITQSPKYLFRKEGQNVTLSCEQNLNHDAMYWYRQDPGQGLRLIYYSQIVNDFQKGDIAEGYSVSREKKESFPLTVTSAQKNPTAFYLCASRSDRGPYEQYFGPGTRLTVT.

In this sample, this clonotype turned up a few times. The V and J genes are TRBV19 and TRBJ1-5; a weak D match, TRBD1 (5 bases). CDR3 length: 15 amino acids. Trimming left V 0 bases short and J 9 bases short, with 15 bases between. From germline, CDR1 is LNHDA and CDR2 SQIVND (reference sequence). CDR3 protein: CASSIDFRARGPQHF. The CDR3 region has the DNA TGTGCCAGTAGTATAGATTTCAGGGCTCGGGGGCCCCAGCATTTT.

Concerning this clonotype: One junction end disagrees with the germline gene, perhaps due to a read error. The chain uses TRBV7-7 and TRBJ1-2; 7 bases map to TRBD1. This CDR3 is built from 14 residues. The V gene's germline CDR1 is SSHAT and CDR2 FNYEAQ (reference sequence). The CDR3 coding sequence is TGTGCTAGCAGCTTCAAGGGGGCGTTCTATGGCTACACCTTC. Protein sequence: CASSFKGAFYGYTF.

The chain carries TRBV20-1 and TRBJ2-1; 11 bases align to TRBD2. There are 16 residues in the CDR3. Per germline, CDR1 DFQATT and CDR2 SNEGSKA (reference sequence). The V segment lost 0 bases and the J segment 4 bases; nucleotides outside the gene matches: 5. CDR3 residues: CSARDPTSGSYNEQFF. CDR3 nucleotide sequence: TGCAGTGCTAGAGATCCAACTAGCGGGAGTTACAATGAGCAGTTCTTC.

This chain links TRBV24-1 with TRBJ2-3; 14 bases are shared with TRBD2. V gave up 7 bases and J gave up 8 bases; unmatched junction bases: 13. The CDR3 totals 17 residues. Germline CDR1 reads KGHDR; CDR2 reads SFDVKD. The chain's CDR3 is CATSFPGLAGAVSTQYF. CDR3 DNA: TGTGCCACCAGCTTCCCGGGACTAGCGGGAGCTGTTTCTACGCAGTATTTT.

This clonotype was counted ten times or more. The chain uses TRBV5-1 and TRBJ2-1; 10 nucleotides agree with TRBD2. CDR1 and CDR2 (germline): SGHRS, YFSETQ. This CDR3 comprises 14 residues. V shed 2 bases and J 6 bases; nucleotides not matched to a gene: 2. CDR3 sequence: CASSFSSGSNEQFF. The DNA of the CDR3 is TGCGCCAGCAGCTTTTCTAGCGGGAGCAATGAGCAGTTCTTC. The complete variable domain, with remaining parts taken from reference TRBV5-1 and TRBJ2-1, reads KAGVTQTPRYLIKTRGQQVTLSCSPISGHRSVSWYQQTPGQGLQFLFEYFSETQRNKGNFPGRFSGRQFSNSRSEMNVSTLELGDSALYLCASSFSSGSNEQFFGPGTRLTVL.

In this sample, this clonotype turned up many times. The chain recombines TRBV20-1 with TRBJ2-1; D is unresolved. The germline V gene encodes CDR1 DFQATT and CDR2 SNEGSKA (reference sequence). Trimming left V 0 bases short and J 2 bases short, with 5 bases between. The CDR3 totals 13 residues. The CDR3 loop is CSARDRAYNEQFF. As DNA, the CDR3 is TGCAGTGCTAGAGATCGTGCCTACAATGAGCAGTTCTTC.

The V call is TRBV20-1, the J call TRBJ1-2; D is possibly TRBD1 (5 bases). The CDR3 length is 12 residues. Trimming shortened V by 4 bases and J by 3 bases, and 9 bases separated the two germline ends. Germline V gene sequence: CDR1 DFQATT, CDR2 SNEGSKA (reference sequence). As DNA, the CDR3 is TGCAGTGCTACAGGGTCCGACTATGGCTACACCTTC. Translation gives CSATGSDYGYTF.

The chain uses TRBV5-6 and TRBJ2-3; weak D call: TRBD2 (6 bases). V was pared by 4 bases and J by 1 base, with 10 bases between. Germline V gene data show CDR1 as SGHDT and CDR2 as YYEEEE. This CDR3 has 14 amino acids. The CDR3 is CASSREVGTDTQYF. The CDR3 region has the DNA TGTGCCAGCAGCAGGGAGGTGGGCACAGATACGCAGTATTTT.

This clonotype occurred many times. This chain uses TRBV12-3 or TRBV12-4 with TRBJ1-5; the D gene is possibly TRBD1 (6 bases). Deletions cut 1 base from V and 4 bases from J, with 8 bases between. This CDR3 is built from 14 residues. CDR3 nucleotide sequence: TGTGCCAGCAGTTTAGGGACAGCTAATCAGCCCCAGCATTTT. Translated: CASSLGTANQPQHF.

CDR3 protein: CAWSVRVRAGELFF. The CDR3 nucleotides are TGTGCCTGGAGTGTGCGGGTGCGGGCCGGGGAGCTGTTTTTT. This sequence joins TRBV30 and TRBJ2-2; tentative D call: TRBD2 (5 bases). V was pared by 0 bases and J by 6 bases, with 11 bases between. The CDR3 spans 14 residues. CDR1 is GTSNPN, CDR2 SVGIG, per germline (reference sequence).

The genes are TRBV20-1 and TRBJ1-2; 8 bases align to TRBD1. The V segment lost 2 bases and the J segment 7 bases; nucleotides outside the gene matches: 18. CDR1 and CDR2 (germline): DFQATT, SNEGSKA (reference sequence). This CDR3 is built from 17 residues. The CDR3 DNA reads TGCAGTGCTAGATGGGAGGGGCAGGGGGCATCTCAGGGTGGCTACACCTTC. It specifies CSARWEGQGASQGGYTF.

The chain uses TRBV2 and TRBJ2-3; D is possibly TRBD1 (6 bases). V lost 2 bases to trimming and J lost 4 bases, with 22 bases between them. The V gene's germline CDR1 is SNHLY and CDR2 FYNNEI. The CDR3 consists of 18 residues. The CDR3 region has the DNA TGTGCCAGCAGTGAATTCGGTTGGGACAAGACAAACGCAGATACGCAGTATTTT. This gives the protein CASSEFGWDKTNADTQYF.

This clonotype was seen just once. CDR3: CATSRDGTLRGANTGELFF. The CDR3 coding sequence is TGTGCCACCAGCAGAGATGGGACTTTGCGGGGAGCGAACACCGGGGAGCTGTTTTTT. This sequence joins TRBV15 and TRBJ2-2; tentatively, D is TRBD2 (6 bases). The CDR3 spans 19 residues. The V end lost 0 bases, the J end lost 0 bases, and 17 bases lay between the germline ends. Germline V gene data show CDR1 as LNHNV and CDR2 as YYDKDF (reference sequence).

The CDR3 DNA reads TGTGCCAGCAGCTTAGGAAGCAGGGCAAATGAAAAACTGTTTTTT. Residues: CASSLGSRANEKLFF. V gene TRBV7-2 combines with J gene TRBJ1-4; the D gene is possibly TRBD1 (5 bases). V was clipped by 1 base and J by 5 bases, with 11 bases between them. Germline V gene sequence: CDR1 SGHTA, CDR2 FQGNSA. The CDR3 sequence is 15 residues long. The variable domain in full, completed from reference TRBV7-2 and TRBJ1-4, reads GAGVSQSPSNKVTEKGKDVELRCDPISGHTALYWYRQSLGQGLEFLIYFQGNSAPDKSGLPSDRFSAERTGGSVSTLTIQRTQQEDSAVYLCASSLGSRANEKLFFGSGTQLSVL.

V usage is TRBV7-2 and J usage is TRBJ2-1; 11 bases match TRBD2. V was pared by 5 bases and J by 7 bases, with 10 bases of the junction left unmatched. The CDR3 runs 16 residues. Germline loops: CDR1 SGHTA, CDR2 FQGNSA. The CDR3: CASSPIAGGPLNEQFF. The CDR3 DNA reads TGTGCCAGCAGCCCCATAGCGGGAGGGCCTTTGAATGAGCAGTTCTTC.

This clonotype has just a few counts. V gene TRBV12-3 or TRBV12-4 combines with J gene TRBJ2-7, with a tentative D call TRBD1 (5 bases). CDR3 length: 12 residues. V was cut by 1 base and J by 6 bases, with 7 bases left in between. As DNA, the CDR3 is TGTGCCAGCAGTTTAGGACAGCCCGAGCAGTACTTC. Its translation is CASSLGQPEQYF.